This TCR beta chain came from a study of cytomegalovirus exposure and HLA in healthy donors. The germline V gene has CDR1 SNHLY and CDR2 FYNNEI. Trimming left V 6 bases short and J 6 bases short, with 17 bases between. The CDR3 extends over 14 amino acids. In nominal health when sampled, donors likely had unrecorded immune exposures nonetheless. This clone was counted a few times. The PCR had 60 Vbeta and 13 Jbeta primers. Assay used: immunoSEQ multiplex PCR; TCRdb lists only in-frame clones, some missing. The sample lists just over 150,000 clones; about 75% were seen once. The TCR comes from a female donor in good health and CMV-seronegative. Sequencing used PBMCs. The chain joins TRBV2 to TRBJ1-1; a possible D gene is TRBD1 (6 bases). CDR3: CASRTYRGGPEAFF. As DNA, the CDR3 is TGTGCCAGCAGGACTTATCGTGGGGGCCCTGAAGCTTTCTTT.